This TCR beta chain originates from a study of early T cells in non-severe SARS-CoV-2 infection. TCRdb reprocessed the 5' RACE reads via MiXCR and lists one record per CDR3 protein. The repertoire holds more than 85,000 distinct CDR3 sequences, with around 17% as singletons. This clonotype has only a few counts. V lost 5 bases and J lost 4, with 14 bases in between. Per germline, CDR1 SEHNR and CDR2 FQNEAQ (reference sequence). The CDR3 sequence is 15 residues long. V and J are TRBV7-9 and TRBJ2-2; D unresolved. Sequencing was done on a sample of whole blood. This clonotype was obtained from an adult who was a healthcare worker with PCR-confirmed SARS-CoV-2 infection or an uninfected control (not recorded which). CDR3 bases: TGTGCCAGCAGCCGCGGAACGGGCGGCACCGGGGAGCTGTTTTTT. Translating gives CASSRGTGGTGELFF. The variable domain in full, with the rest retrieved from reference TRBV7-9 and TRBJ2-2, is DTGVSQNPRHKITKRGQNVTFRCDPISEHNRLYWYRQTLGQGPEFLTYFQNEAQLEKSRLLSDRFSAERPKGSFSTLEIQRTEQGDSAMYLCASSRGTGGTGELFFGEGSRLTVL.